This TCR beta chain was identified in a study of T cell repertoires in cytomegalovirus infection. Trimming cost V 3 bases and J 0 bases; bases outside gene matches: 16. Looked up from germline, CDR1 is LNHNV and CDR2 is YYDKDF (reference sequence). This CDR3 has 19 residues. TCRdb reprocessed the reads with MiXCR, giving one entry per CDR3 protein. The data show tens of thousands of distinct CDR3 sequences, with roughly a fifth seen just once and around four fifths held by the top ten. Turning to this clonotype: Its specificity is not known.

Sequences were derived from CD8+ T cells from cultured PBMCs, sampled from culture after CMV antigen stimulation. This clonotype originated in a human donor in good health (CMV status not recorded). Some clones in this sample may be carry-over from other donors' samples. The V and J genes are TRBV15 and TRBJ1-1, with 7 positions matching TRBD1. Here the CDR3 reads CATSSTLRDRGIMNTEAFF. CDR3 coding DNA: TGTGCCACCAGCAGTACCCTCCGGGACAGAGGTATTATGAACACTGAAGCTTTCTTT.